This T cell receptor (beta chain) is drawn from a study of post-analysis software for immune sequencing data. J gave up 2 bases and V 4 bases, and 10 bases lay outside the gene matches. CDR1 and CDR2 (germline): DFQATT, SNEGSKA (reference sequence). The CDR3 covers 15 residues. Study conclusions and caveats: Controls had significantly higher normalized Chao1 diversity than multiple sclerosis patients.

Carried by the TCR beta cDNA libraries were unique molecular identifiers. TCRdb re-called the PCR reads through MiXCR, storing one row per CDR3 protein. The repertoire holds roughly 160,000 distinct CDR3 sequences, with around 34% as singletons. Notes on this clonotype: Its cognate antigen is unknown.

This TCR was sampled from a girl aged 10 to 17 with multiple sclerosis. The V and J genes are TRBV20-1 and TRBJ2-7; 8 bases are shared with TRBD1. This specimen consisted of blood, obtained after autologous hematopoietic stem cell transplantation. The CDR3 is CSAIPQDRVAYEQYF. In DNA form, the CDR3 reads TGCAGTGCTATCCCTCAGGACAGGGTGGCCTACGAGCAGTACTTC.